The T cell receptor (beta chain) under discussion was sequenced for a study of shared clonotypes between healthy human individuals. CDR3 length: 16 amino acids. Germline V gene data show CDR1 as SGHTA and CDR2 as FQGTGA. Trimming removed 1 base from V and 0 bases from J, with 12 bases in between. In the case of this clone: Antigen unknown.

Cells designated naive CD8 were CD45RO-negative and were positively selected for CCR7, with terminally differentiated effector memory CD45RA+ cells excluded. This table comes from immunoSEQ multiplex PCR, and its TCRdb copy is limited to in-frame clones, with some not included. The sample carries millions of clones, just over 90% recorded once. General study points: All-four-donor shared clonotypes had higher generation probabilities than non-shared clonotypes did.

The chain joins TRBV7-3 to TRBJ1-1; possibly TRBD1 for D (6 bases). Sequencing used naive CD8+ T cells from PBMCs. The sequence was obtained from a man aged 18 to 35 in good health. Some clones in this sample may be carry-over from other donors' samples. The CDR3, as DNA: TGTGCCAGCAGCTTAATGTTAAGACAGGTGAACACTGAAGCTTTCTTT. It specifies CASSLMLRQVNTEAFF.